Below, 2 T cell receptor beta chains from the same sample are listed, as sequenced in a study of read filtering for tumor transcriptome and immune sequencing. This library used around 400 ng RNA and molecular barcoded adaptors spanning alpha/delta and beta/gamma chains. TCRdb reprocessed the reads with MiXCR, giving one entry per CDR3 protein. Counted here are about 50,000 distinct CDR3 sequences, less than 20% occurring once; the ten biggest clones make up roughly two fifths. The sequenced sample was a population of CD138-negative cells sorted from bone marrow. The receptors were sampled from a donor at least 40 years old with multiple myeloma.

This clonotype was picked up many times. The chain uses TRBV18 and TRBJ1-1; D gene ambiguous. The CDR3 is 12 residues long. V lost 3 bases, J lost 6 bases, and 8 bases lay in between. CDR1 is KGHSH, CDR2 LQKENI, per germline. Written as DNA, the CDR3 is TGTGCCAGCTCACCGATCCCCCCTGAAGCTTTCTTT. This codes for CASSPIPPEAFF.

This clonotype appeared many times. The chain recombines TRBV25-1 with TRBJ1-2; D is unresolved. Trimming took 2 bases from V and 2 from J, leaving 15 bases between them. The CDR3 length is 16 residues. Germline V gene data show CDR1 as MGHDK and CDR2 as SYGVNS. CDR3 nucleotide sequence: TGTGCCAGCAGTGAAGAGGGTACCATTATAAACTATGGCTACACCTTC. Translated, it gives CASSEEGTIINYGYTF.